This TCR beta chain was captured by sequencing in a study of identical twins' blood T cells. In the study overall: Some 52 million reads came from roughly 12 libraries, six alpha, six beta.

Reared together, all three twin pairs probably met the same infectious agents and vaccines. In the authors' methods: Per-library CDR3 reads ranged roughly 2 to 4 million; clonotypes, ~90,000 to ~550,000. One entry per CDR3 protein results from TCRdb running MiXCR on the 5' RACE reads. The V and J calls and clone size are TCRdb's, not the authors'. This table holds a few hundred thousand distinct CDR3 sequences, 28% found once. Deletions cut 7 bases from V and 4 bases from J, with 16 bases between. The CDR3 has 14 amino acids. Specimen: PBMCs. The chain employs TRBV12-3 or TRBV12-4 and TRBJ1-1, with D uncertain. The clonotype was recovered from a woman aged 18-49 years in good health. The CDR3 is CASTLKSRPTEAFF. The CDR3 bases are TGTGCCAGCACCCTGAAGTCGCGCCCCACTGAAGCTTTCTTT.